Sequencing of this TCR beta chain was carried out in a study of regulatory T cells in long-lasting Graves disease. In building TCR beta libraries, iRepertoire HTBI primers were used together with Arm-PCR of CDR3 regions. TCRdb re-analysed the multiplex PCR reads in MiXCR, keeping a single row per CDR3 protein. The repertoire holds 600,000 to 800,000 distinct CDR3 sequences, around 32% seen once, with 40% to 55% in the top ten. The CDR3 spans 15 residues. V lost 2 bases to trimming and J lost 5 bases; unmatched junction nucleotides: 8. CDR1 DFQATT and CDR2 SNEGSKA come from the germline V gene (reference sequence). Time point reported: persistent/refractory GD, antithyroid drugs over 5 years with positive TRAb. After RNA was extracted from PBMCs, the TCR library was made from it.

The source of this sequence is a female donor with Graves disease. The sequencing used peripheral blood mononuclear cells (PBMCs), collected when the disease was refractory, from a patient treated with antithyroid drugs. This rearrangement joins TRBV20-1 to TRBJ2-5; TRBD2 aligns across 10 bases. CDR3 sequence reads: CSARPALAGVETQYF. CDR3 in DNA: TGCAGTGCTAGACCTGCCCTAGCGGGAGTGGAGACCCAGTACTTC.